The 29 T cell receptor beta chains given below trace back to one sample, sequenced in a study of cytomegalovirus exposure and HLA in healthy donors. The PCR employed 60 Vbeta primers together with 13 Jbeta primers. The data were produced by immunoSEQ multiplex PCR, yet TCRdb's version contains in-frame clones alone and is incomplete. This table holds 95,000 to 150,000 clones, under 70% found once. The sequenced sample consisted of PBMCs. These receptors all stem from a man aged 18 to 35 in good health and CMV-seronegative.

The chain recombines TRBV6-6 with TRBJ1-5; TRBD1 matches at 8 bases. The germline V gene encodes CDR1 MNHNY and CDR2 SVGAGI (reference sequence). The CDR3 extends over 14 amino acids. V lost 5 bases to trimming and J lost 1 base; unmatched junction nucleotides: 1. DNA for the CDR3: TGTGCCAGCAGTCACAGGGGGAGCAATCAGCCCCAGCATTTT. It encodes CASSHRGSNQPQHF.

V usage is TRBV7-9 and J usage is TRBJ1-3; 8 positions agree with TRBD1. V lost 4 bases to trimming and J lost 0 bases; unmatched junction nucleotides: 5. The CDR3 covers 16 residues. Germline lookup yields CDR1 SEHNR and CDR2 FQNEAQ (reference sequence). The CDR3 DNA reads TGTGCCAGCAGCTCGACAGGGGTCAACTCTGGAAACACCATATATTTT. Translation gives CASSSTGVNSGNTIYF.

The V call is TRBV6-1, the J call TRBJ2-2, with a weak D call TRBD1 (6 bases). Germline CDR1 MNHNS, CDR2 SASEGT. This CDR3 is 15 amino acids long. Deletions cut 6 bases from V and 5 bases from J, with 16 bases between. CDR3 amino acids: CASRYRVSGTGELFF. The CDR3 nucleotides read TGTGCCAGCAGGTACAGGGTTTCTGGTACCGGGGAGCTGTTTTTT.

The chain combines TRBV7-6 with TRBJ2-7, with D maybe TRBD2 (6 bases). V lost 1 base to trimming and J lost 2 bases, with 9 bases between them. From germline, CDR1 is SGHVS and CDR2 FNYEAQ. This CDR3 has 14 residues. The CDR3 bases are TGTGCCAGCAGCTTAGTAGGGGAGGCCTACGAGCAGTACTTC. This codes for CASSLVGEAYEQYF.

The V gene is TRBV4-3, the J gene TRBJ1-5; no firm D call. CDR1 LGHNA and CDR2 YSLEER come from the germline V gene. V lost 4 bases to trimming and J lost 6 bases, with 13 bases between them. The CDR3 spans 14 residues. The CDR3 DNA reads as TGCGCCAGCAGCCTCCGACTGTCCTCTCAGCCCCAGCATTTT. It encodes CASSLRLSSQPQHF.

The chain combines TRBV10-3 with TRBJ2-3; TRBD2 agrees at 10 bases. J gave up 3 bases and V 11 bases, and 5 bases lay outside the gene matches. The CDR3 length is 13 residues. The germline gives CDR1 ENHRY, CDR2 SYGVKD. The CDR3 nucleotides read TGTGCCGCCAGAGCGGGGGGGACAGATACGCAGTATTTT. Encoded protein: CAARAGGTDTQYF.

This chain joins TRBV19 and TRBJ1-1; no firm D call. From germline, CDR1 is LNHDA and CDR2 SQIVND (reference sequence). The CDR3 sequence is 12 residues long. Trimming removed 6 bases from V and 4 bases from J, with 9 bases in between. The CDR3 coding sequence is TGTGCCAGTAGGCAGGTTAGCACTGAAGCTTTCTTT. Its translation: CASRQVSTEAFF. Filled out from reference TRBV19 and TRBJ1-1, the complete variable domain reads DGGITQSPKYLFRKEGQNVTLSCEQNLNHDAMYWYRQDPGQGLRLIYYSQIVNDFQKGDIAEGYSVSREKKESFPLTVTSAQKNPTAFYLCASRQVSTEAFFGQGTRLTVV.

The chain is built from TRBV27 and TRBJ2-2; 12 bases align to TRBD2. Germline V gene sequence: CDR1 MNHEY, CDR2 SMNVEV (reference sequence). V dropped 4 bases and J dropped 7; count of bases not matched to a gene: 4. CDR3 length: 15 amino acids. CDR3 bases: TGTGCCAGCAGTTCTTCTAGCGGGAGGGGCGGGGAGCTGTTTTTT. Residues: CASSSSSGRGGELFF.

The rearrangement joins TRBV5-6 to TRBJ2-5; 9 bases fit TRBD1. The CDR3 contains 15 residues. The trim removed 2 bases at V and 2 bases at J, leaving 4 bases unmatched. Germline CDR1 is SGHDT and CDR2 is YYEEEE. CDR3: CASSFRDRVQETQYF. The DNA for the CDR3 is TGTGCCAGCAGCTTCCGGGACAGGGTTCAAGAGACCCAGTACTTC.

This clone was counted a few times. This sequence joins TRBV7-9 and TRBJ1-1, with 10 bases matching TRBD1. The CDR3 is 17 residues long. The J segment lost 10 bases and the V segment lost 5 bases, leaving 19 bases of the junction unmatched. CDR1 and CDR2 from the germline V gene are SEHNR and FQNEAQ (reference sequence). CDR3 residues: CASSDWDRGAPLKGAFF. CDR3 nucleotide sequence: TGTGCCAGCAGCGACTGGGACAGGGGCGCCCCCTTGAAAGGAGCTTTCTTT.

J is TRBJ1-2 and V is TRBV30; D is perhaps TRBD1 (5 bases). Germline values: CDR1 GTSNPN, CDR2 SVGIG (reference sequence). The CDR3 covers 15 residues. With 1 base removed from V and 8 bases from J, the gap between germline ends came to 20 bases. The CDR3 bases are TGTGCCTGGAGTGCGCCGGGCAGGGCTTTTGGGGGCTACACCTTC. This gives the protein CAWSAPGRAFGGYTF. The full variable domain, its missing parts supplied by reference TRBV30 and TRBJ1-2, is SQTIHQWPATLVQPVGSPLSLECTVEGTSNPNLYWYRQAAGRGLQLLFYSVGIGQISSEVPQNLSASRPQDRQFILSSKKLLLSDSGFYLCAWSAPGRAFGGYTFGSGTRLTVV.

J is TRBJ2-5 and V is TRBV10-2; 7 bases agree with TRBD2. This CDR3 is built from 13 residues. The ends lost 8 bases at V and 7 bases at J; junction bases unmatched: 10. The germline gives CDR1 WSHSY, CDR2 SAAADI. The CDR3 protein is CASGGGWGGTQYF. The CDR3 DNA reads TGCGCCAGCGGGGGGGGATGGGGGGGGACCCAGTACTTC.

This clone was seen just once. This sequence joins TRBV11-2 and TRBJ1-2, with D perhaps matching TRBD1 (5 bases). Trimming pared 6 bases from V and 4 bases from J, leaving 15 bases between. The CDR3 covers 14 residues. Germline V gene sequence: CDR1 SGHAT, CDR2 FQNNGV. The CDR3 loop reads CASSFTAGLYGYTF. CDR3 coding DNA: TGTGCCAGCAGTTTTACAGCGGGACTCTATGGCTACACCTTC.

This chain links TRBV19 with TRBJ2-3; D may be TRBD1 (5 bases). The V gene's germline CDR1 is LNHDA and CDR2 SQIVND (reference sequence). There are 15 residues in the CDR3. V was trimmed by 3 bases and J by 1 base, leaving 11 bases between them. The CDR3 spells CASSILGRGTDTQYF. In DNA, the CDR3 is TGTGCCAGTAGTATTCTTGGCAGGGGCACAGATACGCAGTATTTT.

This clone was observed a handful of times. This chain connects TRBV7-9 to TRBJ2-3; D possibly corresponds to TRBD1 (6 bases). V lost 3 bases and J 1 base, leaving 20 bases between the germline ends. The CDR3 is 18 amino acids. Germline CDR1 SEHNR, CDR2 FQNEAQ (reference sequence). The CDR3 DNA is TGTGCCAGCAGCTTCCGTAGACAGGCCCAAACGGGCACAGATACGCAGTATTTT. This sequence encodes CASSFRRQAQTGTDTQYF. Full variable domain (outside the CDR3, taken from reference TRBV7-9 and TRBJ2-3): DTGVSQNPRHKITKRGQNVTFRCDPISEHNRLYWYRQTLGQGPEFLTYFQNEAQLEKSRLLSDRFSAERPKGSFSTLEIQRTEQGDSAMYLCASSFRRQAQTGTDTQYFGPGTRLTVL.

This clone was found once. The chain carries TRBV6-5 and TRBJ2-7, with a weak D call TRBD2 (7 bases). The CDR3 consists of 14 residues. Germline V CDR1 and CDR2: MNHEY, SVGAGI. Trimming removed 4 bases from V and 3 bases from J, with 13 bases in between. The CDR3 bases are TGTGCCAGCAGTTTTAGGGGGGGGGTCTACGAGCAGTACTTC. Translation: CASSFRGGVYEQYF.

The chain carries TRBV7-9 and TRBJ2-1, with a possible D match to TRBD1 (6 bases). The ends were cut back, 5 bases at V and 6 bases at J, with 14 bases in the middle. Germline CDR1 is SEHNR and CDR2 is FQNEAQ (reference sequence). This CDR3 is built from 14 residues. The CDR3 DNA reads TGTGCCAGCAGCGGACAGACCCTCGCCAATGAGCAGTTCTTC. Its translation: CASSGQTLANEQFF.

This chain joins TRBV28 and TRBJ2-7; no clear D gene. The V end lost 3 bases, the J end lost 1 base, and 13 bases lay between the germline ends. The V gene's germline CDR1 is MDHEN and CDR2 SYDVKM. CDR3 length equals 15 residues. The CDR3 region has the DNA TGTGCCAGCAGTTTTGAGGCTCTACCTTCCTACGAGCAGTACTTC. Translating gives CASSFEALPSYEQYF.

V usage is TRBV6-5 and J usage is TRBJ2-7, with TRBD1 as a possible D gene (6 bases). Trimming stripped 5 bases from V and 6 bases from J, with 8 bases between. CDR1 is MNHEY and CDR2 is SVGAGI in the germline V gene. The CDR3 spans 11 residues. The CDR3 loop reads CASSQGSEQYF. CDR3 nucleotide sequence: TGTGCCAGCAGTCAGGGGAGCGAGCAGTACTTC.

The chain joins TRBV7-6 to TRBJ2-1, with 7 nucleotides matching TRBD1. With V trimmed by 1 base and J by 0 bases, 6 bases remained unmatched. Germline V gene data show CDR1 as SGHVS and CDR2 as FNYEAQ. The CDR3 contains 17 residues. The DNA for the CDR3 is TGTGCCAGCAGCTTAGGCCCGACAGGGAGCTCCTACAATGAGCAGTTCTTC. Its protein product is CASSLGPTGSSYNEQFF.

In DNA form, the CDR3 reads TGTGCCAGCAGTTACCGGAGTAATCAGCCCCAGCATTTT. This sequence encodes CASSYRSNQPQHF. The chain joins TRBV6-5 to TRBJ1-5; no clear D gene. Trimming removed 2 bases from V and 4 bases from J, with 6 bases in between. This CDR3 region has 13 residues. CDR1 and CDR2 (germline): MNHEY, SVGAGI.

This chain links TRBV28 with TRBJ1-1; D not resolved. V was pared by 8 bases and J by 1 base, with 11 bases between. Germline V lookup: CDR1 MDHEN, CDR2 SYDVKM. This CDR3 is built from 13 residues. Here the CDR3 reads CASPSTENTEAFF. Here the CDR3 DNA reads TGTGCCAGCCCTTCCACAGAGAACACTGAAGCTTTCTTT.

V and J are TRBV27 and TRBJ2-2; a possible D gene is TRBD2 (6 bases). Looked up from germline, CDR1 is MNHEY and CDR2 is SMNVEV (reference sequence). The CDR3 sequence is 16 residues long. Trimming took off 7 bases at V and 2 bases at J, with 17 bases between the two ends. The CDR3 region is CASTGGGNLNTGELFF. The CDR3 region has the DNA TGTGCCAGCACGGGTGGGGGGAACCTCAACACCGGGGAGCTGTTTTTT.

This clone occurred a few times. This rearrangement joins TRBV18 to TRBJ2-7, with 7 bases lining up with TRBD1. From germline, CDR1 is KGHSH and CDR2 LQKENI. The CDR3 runs 13 residues. The V segment lost 4 bases and the J segment 3 bases; nucleotides outside the gene matches: 3. The CDR3 spells CASSLGQDYEQYF. In nucleotides, the CDR3 is TGTGCCAGCTCACTAGGACAGGACTACGAGCAGTACTTC.

V is TRBV28 and J is TRBJ1-1; possible D gene TRBD1, 6 bases. Trimming removed 7 bases at V and 1 base at J, with 10 bases between. The CDR3 consists of 13 residues. CDR1 is MDHEN and CDR2 is SYDVKM in the germline V gene. This CDR3 reads CASKGRGNTEAFF. The CDR3 DNA reads TGTGCCAGCAAGGGCAGGGGGAACACTGAAGCTTTCTTT.

The chain recombines TRBV19 with TRBJ2-1; TRBD1 matches 8 bases. V trimming: 3 bases; J trimming: 4 bases; junction bases outside the gene matches: 5. The germline V gene has CDR1 LNHDA and CDR2 SQIVND (reference sequence). The CDR3 spans 15 residues. CDR3: CASSIGQGFYNEQFF. DNA of the CDR3: TGTGCCAGTAGTATCGGACAGGGATTTTACAATGAGCAGTTCTTC.

V is TRBV11-2 and J is TRBJ2-5; possibly TRBD1 for D (6 bases). Trimming took 5 bases from V and 4 from J, leaving 14 bases between them. The germline CDR1 and CDR2 sequences are SGHAT and FQNNGV. This CDR3 is 14 amino acids long. The CDR3 region has the DNA TGTGCCAGCAGCCGGCCAACAGGGTTAGAGACCCAGTACTTC. It specifies CASSRPTGLETQYF.

This clone appeared once. J is TRBJ1-2 and V is TRBV28; possibly TRBD1 for D (6 bases). The CDR3 is 13 amino acids. V lost 3 bases to trimming and J lost 7 bases, with 12 bases between them. The V gene's germline CDR1 is MDHEN and CDR2 SYDVKM. In DNA, the CDR3 is TGTGCCAGCAGTTTTAGGGGGATAAGTGGCTACACCTTC. As protein: CASSFRGISGYTF.

This sequence joins TRBV12-5 and TRBJ2-5, with 7 nucleotides matching TRBD1. The J segment lost 0 bases and the V segment lost 6 bases, leaving 4 bases of the junction unmatched. The CDR3 is 14 residues long. In germline, CDR1 is LGHNT, CDR2 FRNRAP. CDR3 sequence reads: CASGLTGYQETQYF. The CDR3 nucleotides read TGTGCTAGTGGATTGACAGGGTACCAAGAGACCCAGTACTTC.